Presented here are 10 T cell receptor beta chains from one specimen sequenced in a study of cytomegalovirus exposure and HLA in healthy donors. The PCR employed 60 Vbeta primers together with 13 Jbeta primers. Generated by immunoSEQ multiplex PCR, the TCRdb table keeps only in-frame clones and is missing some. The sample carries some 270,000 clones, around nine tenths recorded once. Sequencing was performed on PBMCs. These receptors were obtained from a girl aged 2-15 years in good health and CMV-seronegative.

For the CDR3, the DNA is TGTGCCAGCAGTCGCAGGGGGTTGGCTGGAAACACCATATATTTT. It specifies CASSRRGLAGNTIYF. This chain joins TRBV6-5 and TRBJ1-3, with TRBD1 identical over 7 bases. The trim removed 5 bases at V and 2 bases at J, leaving 6 bases unmatched. Germline V gives CDR1 MNHEY, CDR2 SVGAGI. The CDR3 consists of 15 residues.

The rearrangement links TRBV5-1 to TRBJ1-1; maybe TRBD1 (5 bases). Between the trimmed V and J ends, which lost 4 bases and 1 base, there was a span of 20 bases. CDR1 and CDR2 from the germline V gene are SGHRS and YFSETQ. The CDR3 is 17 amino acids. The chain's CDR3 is CASSISNPATANTEAFF. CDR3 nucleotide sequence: TGCGCCAGCAGCATATCCAACCCCGCGACAGCGAACACTGAAGCTTTCTTT. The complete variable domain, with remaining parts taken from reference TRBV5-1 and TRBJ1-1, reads KAGVTQTPRYLIKTRGQQVTLSCSPISGHRSVSWYQQTPGQGLQFLFEYFSETQRNKGNFPGRFSGRQFSNSRSEMNVSTLELGDSALYLCASSISNPATANTEAFFGQGTRLTVV.

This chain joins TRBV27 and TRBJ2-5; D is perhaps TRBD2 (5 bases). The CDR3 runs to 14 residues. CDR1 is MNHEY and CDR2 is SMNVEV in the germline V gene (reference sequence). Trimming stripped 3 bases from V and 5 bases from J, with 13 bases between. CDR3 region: CASSLYGSEETQYF. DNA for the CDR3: TGTGCCAGCAGTTTGTATGGGAGCGAGGAGACCCAGTACTTC.

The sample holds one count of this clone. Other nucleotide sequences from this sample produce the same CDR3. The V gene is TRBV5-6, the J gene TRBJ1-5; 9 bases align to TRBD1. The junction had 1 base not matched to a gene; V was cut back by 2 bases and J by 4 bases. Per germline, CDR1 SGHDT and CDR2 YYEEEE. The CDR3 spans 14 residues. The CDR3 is CASSFGTGNQPQHF. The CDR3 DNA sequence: TGTGCCAGCAGCTTTGGGACAGGGAATCAGCCCCAGCATTTT. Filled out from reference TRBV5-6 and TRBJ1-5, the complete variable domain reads DAGVTQSPTHLIKTRGQQVTLRCSPKSGHDTVSWYQQALGQGPQFIFQYYEEEERQRGNFPDRFSGHQFPNYSSELNVNALLLGDSALYLCASSFGTGNQPQHFGDGTRLSIL.

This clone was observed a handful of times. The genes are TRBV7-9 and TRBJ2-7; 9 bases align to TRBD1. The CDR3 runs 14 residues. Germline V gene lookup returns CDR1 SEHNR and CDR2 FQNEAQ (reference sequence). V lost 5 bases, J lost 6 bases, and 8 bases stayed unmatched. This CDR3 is CASSPLGTGSEQYF. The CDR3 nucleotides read TGTGCCAGCAGCCCGCTCGGGACAGGGTCCGAGCAGTACTTC.

The chain's CDR3 is CASSYSETGGYTF. Here the CDR3 DNA reads TGTGCCAGCAGTTACTCCGAGACAGGGGGCTACACCTTC. This sequence joins TRBV6-5 and TRBJ1-2; TRBD1 agrees at 7 bases. Germline loops: CDR1 MNHEY, CDR2 SVGAGI. The CDR3 loop spans 13 amino acids. V was clipped by 0 bases and J by 8 bases; unmatched bases: 3.

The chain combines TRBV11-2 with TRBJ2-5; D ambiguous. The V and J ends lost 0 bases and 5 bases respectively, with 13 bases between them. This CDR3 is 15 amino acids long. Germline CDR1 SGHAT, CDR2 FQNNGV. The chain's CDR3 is CASSLDLQPQETQYF. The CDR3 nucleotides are TGTGCCAGCAGCTTAGATTTACAGCCCCAGGAGACCCAGTACTTC.

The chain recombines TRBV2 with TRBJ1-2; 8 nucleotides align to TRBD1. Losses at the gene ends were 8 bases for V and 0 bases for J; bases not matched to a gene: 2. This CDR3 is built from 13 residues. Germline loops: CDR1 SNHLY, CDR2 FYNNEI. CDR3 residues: CASRTGSNYGYTF. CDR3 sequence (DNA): TGTGCCAGCCGGACAGGGTCTAACTATGGCTACACCTTC.

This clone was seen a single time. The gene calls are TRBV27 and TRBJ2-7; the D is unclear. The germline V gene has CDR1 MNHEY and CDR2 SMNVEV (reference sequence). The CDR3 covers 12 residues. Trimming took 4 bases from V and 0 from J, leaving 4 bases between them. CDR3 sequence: CASSSISYEQYF. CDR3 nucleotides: TGTGCCAGCAGTTCAATCTCCTACGAGCAGTACTTC.

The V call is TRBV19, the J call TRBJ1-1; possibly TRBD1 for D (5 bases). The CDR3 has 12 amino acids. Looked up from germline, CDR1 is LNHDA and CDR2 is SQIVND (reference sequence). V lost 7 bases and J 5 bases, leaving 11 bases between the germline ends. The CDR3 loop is CASNQGRTEAFF. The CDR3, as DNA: TGTGCCAGTAACCAGGGTAGGACTGAAGCTTTCTTT.